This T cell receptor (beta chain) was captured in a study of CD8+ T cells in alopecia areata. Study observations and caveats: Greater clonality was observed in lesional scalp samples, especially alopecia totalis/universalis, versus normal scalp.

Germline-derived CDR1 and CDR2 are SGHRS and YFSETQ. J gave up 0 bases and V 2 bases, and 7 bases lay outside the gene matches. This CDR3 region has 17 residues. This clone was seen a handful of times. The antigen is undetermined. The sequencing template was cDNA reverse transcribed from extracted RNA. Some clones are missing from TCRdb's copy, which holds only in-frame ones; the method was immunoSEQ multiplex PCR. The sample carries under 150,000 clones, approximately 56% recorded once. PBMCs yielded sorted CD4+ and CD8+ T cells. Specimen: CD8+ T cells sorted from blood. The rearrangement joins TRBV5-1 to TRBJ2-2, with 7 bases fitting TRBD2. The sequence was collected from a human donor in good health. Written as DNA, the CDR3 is TGCGCCAGCAGCTTAGCTAGCGGACTAACGAACACCGGGGAGCTGTTTTTT. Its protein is CASSLASGLTNTGELFF.